This T cell receptor beta chain appears in the sequencing data of a study of T cells after yellow fever vaccination. Overall study results and limits: Among primary-vaccination clones, most reappeared after the booster, at approximately 96% for CD4 and 88% for CD8. The bulk population could contribute abundant contaminating clonotypes to FACS-sorted repertoires.

Germline CDR1 is SGHKS and CDR2 is YYEKEE (reference sequence). V lost 4 bases, J lost 6 bases, and 14 bases lay in between. The length of the CDR3 is 14 residues. 5'RACE template switching added a universal primer site and UMIs to TCR cDNA. TCRdb processed the 5' RACE reads anew with MiXCR; each CDR3 protein has one entry. The repertoire includes hundreds of thousands of distinct CDR3 sequences, 13% of them detected once, and more than 13% sits in the top ten. This clonotype was observed a few times. Its antigen remains unknown. This chain links TRBV5-5 with TRBJ1-5; D is uncertain. The sequence came from a man aged 30 to 45 who received the YFV17D yellow fever vaccine. The source was PBMCs, collected on the day of the yellow fever booster vaccination. The CDR3 spells CASSPEAGPQPQHF. The CDR3 DNA reads as TGTGCCAGCAGCCCGGAGGCAGGTCCTCAGCCCCAGCATTTT.